This entry features one T cell receptor (beta chain) sequence. Its antigen remains unidentified. This entry belongs to a study of brain metastases from non-small cell lung cancer. The study's findings and limits: Compared with their matched primary tumors, 60% to 80% of brain metastases showed expanded T-cell clones. TCR repertoires overlapped largely between brain metastases and matched primaries. Brain metastases had lower T-cell infiltration than primary tumors.

TCRdb keeps only in-frame clones here, not all; method: immunoSEQ multiplex PCR. The sample records several thousand clones, about 81% being singletons. This CDR3 is built from 14 residues. Germline lookup yields CDR1 MNHNY and CDR2 SVGAGI (reference sequence). Trimming shortened V by 5 bases and J by 5 bases, and 15 bases separated the two germline ends. Sequencing used tissue from a brain metastasis. The sequence derives from a donor at least 40 years old with non-small cell lung cancer. This rearrangement joins TRBV6-6 to TRBJ1-1, with D possibly TRBD1 on 6 matching bases. The CDR3 bases are TGTGCCAGCAGTACGACAGGTCCGGGGACTGAAGCTTTCTTT. Translation gives CASSTTGPGTEAFF.